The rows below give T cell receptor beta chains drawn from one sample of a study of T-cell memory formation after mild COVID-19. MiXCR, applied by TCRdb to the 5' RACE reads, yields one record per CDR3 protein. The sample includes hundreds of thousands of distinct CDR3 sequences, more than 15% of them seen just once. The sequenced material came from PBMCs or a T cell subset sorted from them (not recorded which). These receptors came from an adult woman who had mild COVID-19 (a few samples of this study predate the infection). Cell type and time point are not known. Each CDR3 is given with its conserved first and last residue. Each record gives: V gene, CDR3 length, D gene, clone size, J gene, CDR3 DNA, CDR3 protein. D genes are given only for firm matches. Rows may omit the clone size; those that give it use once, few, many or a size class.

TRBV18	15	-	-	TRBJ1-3	TGTGCCAGCTCCACCTCGGGCTTCTCTGGAAACACCATATATTTT	CASSTSGFSGNTIYF
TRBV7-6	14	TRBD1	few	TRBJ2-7	TGTGCCAGCAGCCCGGGACAGAAATTCTACGAGCAGTACTTC	CASSPGQKFYEQYF
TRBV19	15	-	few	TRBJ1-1	TGTGCCAGTGTTCGGGGGGGGCGAGGTGTCACTGAAGCTTTCTTT	CASVRGGRGVTEAFF
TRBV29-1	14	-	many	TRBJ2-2	TGCAGCGTCCGGAGCCAGCGGTACACCGGGGAGCTGTTTTTT	CSVRSQRYTGELFF
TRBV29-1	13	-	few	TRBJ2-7	TGCAGCGTTGAAGATCCGCGAAGCTACGAGCAGTACTTC	CSVEDPRSYEQYF
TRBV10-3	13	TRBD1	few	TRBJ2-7	TGTGCCATCCCGGACAGGGTAGGGTACGAGCAGTACTTC	CAIPDRVGYEQYF
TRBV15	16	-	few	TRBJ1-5	TGTGCCACCAGCAGTGGGTACGGGGGTGGCAATCAGCCCCAGCATTTT	CATSSGYGGGNQPQHF
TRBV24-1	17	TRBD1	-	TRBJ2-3	TGTGCCACCAGTGATGCCCCGGAGGCAGGGGGCTTTGATACGCAGTATTTT	CATSDAPEAGGFDTQYF
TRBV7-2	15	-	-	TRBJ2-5	TGTGCCAGCAGCCCCTCGAGAAGCGGGTTGGAGACCCAGTACTTC	CASSPSRSGLETQYF
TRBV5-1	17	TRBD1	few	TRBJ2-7	TGCGCCAGCAGGGAAGAGCCGGGACAGAGATTCTCCTACGAGCAGTACTTC	CASREEPGQRFSYEQYF
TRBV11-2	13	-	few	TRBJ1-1	TGTGCCAGCAGCTTAGTTTTGGGGGCGCCGGCTTTCTTT	CASSLVLGAPAFF
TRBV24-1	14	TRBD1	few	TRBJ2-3	TGTGCCACCAGTGATTTCCGGGACAGTAGAACGCAGTATTTT	CATSDFRDSRTQYF
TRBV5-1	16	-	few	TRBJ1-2	TGCGCCAGCAGCTTCGAGGGCAACAGGGAACCCAATGGCTACACCTTC	CASSFEGNREPNGYTF
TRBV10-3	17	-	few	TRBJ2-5	TGTGCCATCAGTGCGAGGCAGGGGCAAGGTCGGGAAGAGACCCAGTACTTC	CAISARQGQGREETQYF
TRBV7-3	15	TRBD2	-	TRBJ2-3	TGTGCCAGCAGAAAGAAAGCGGGAGGCACAGATACGCAGTATTTT	CASRKKAGGTDTQYF
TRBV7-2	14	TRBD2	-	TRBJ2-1	TGTGCCAGCAGCGCTGGACTAGCGGGATATGAGCAGTTCTTC	CASSAGLAGYEQFF
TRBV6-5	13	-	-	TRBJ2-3	TGTGCCAGCAGTGAGTCTGGGACCTATACGCAGTATTTT	CASSESGTYTQYF
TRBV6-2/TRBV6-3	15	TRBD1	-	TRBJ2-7	TGTGCCAGCAGGAGGAACAGGGGGCGTCACTACGAGCAGTACTTC	CASRRNRGRHYEQYF
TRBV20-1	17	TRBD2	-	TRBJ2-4	TGCAGTGCTCCTAAGGCGGGGGGCGCGGGGGCCAAAAACATTCAGTACTTC	CSAPKAGGAGAKNIQYF
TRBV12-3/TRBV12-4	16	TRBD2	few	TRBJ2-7	TGTGCCAGCGTCACGGGGGCGAGCGGGAGGGCCTACGAGCAGTACTTC	CASVTGASGRAYEQYF
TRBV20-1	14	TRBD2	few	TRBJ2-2	TGCAGTGCTAGAGGTCTAGCGGGGGGCGGGGAGCTGTTTTTT	CSARGLAGGGELFF
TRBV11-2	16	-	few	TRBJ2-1	TGTGCCAGCAGCTCTACCCAGCGGAACTCCTACAATGAGCAGTTCTTC	CASSSTQRNSYNEQFF
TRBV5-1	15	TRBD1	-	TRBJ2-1	TGCGCCAGCAGCTTTAGGGACAGCACCTACAATGAGCAGTTCTTC	CASSFRDSTYNEQFF
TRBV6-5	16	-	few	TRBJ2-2	TGTGCCAGCAGTTATGGAGGCCCCACCGCTCCCGGGGAGCTGTTTTTT	CASSYGGPTAPGELFF
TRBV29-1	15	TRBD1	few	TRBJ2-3	TGCAGCGGCCGTAAGGGGGCTTCTAGCACAGATACGCAGTATTTT	CSGRKGASSTDTQYF
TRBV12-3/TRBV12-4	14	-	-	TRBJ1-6	TGTGCCAGCAAGGGGGGACCATATAATTCACCCCTCCACTTT	CASKGGPYNSPLHF
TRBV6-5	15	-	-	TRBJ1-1	TGTGCCAGCAGTTACTCACCGGGATTGAGTACTGAAGCTTTCTTT	CASSYSPGLSTEAFF
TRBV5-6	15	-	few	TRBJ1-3	TGTGCCAGCAGCGATCGATTTAGCTCTGGAAACACCATATATTTT	CASSDRFSSGNTIYF
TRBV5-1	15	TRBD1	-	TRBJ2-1	TGCGCCAGCAAAGCCGGGACAGGGGTTGGGGATGAGCAGTTCTTC	CASKAGTGVGDEQFF
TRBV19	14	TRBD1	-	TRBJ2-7	TGTGCCAGTAGTATCCAGGGGGCTGCCTACGAGCAGTACTTC	CASSIQGAAYEQYF
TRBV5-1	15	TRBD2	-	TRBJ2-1	TGCGCCAGCAGCTTACTAGCGGGGGGGTCAGGAGAGCAGTTCTTC	CASSLLAGGSGEQFF
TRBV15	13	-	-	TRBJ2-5	TGTGCCACCAGCAGAGATTTGAGCGAGACCCAGTACTTC	CATSRDLSETQYF
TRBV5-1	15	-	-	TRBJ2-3	TGCGCCAGCAGCTTGCGGGCAGGGGGCACAGATACGCAGTATTTT	CASSLRAGGTDTQYF
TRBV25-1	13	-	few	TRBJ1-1	TGTGCCAGCAAAGGGACTGAGGACACTGAAGCTTTCTTT	CASKGTEDTEAFF
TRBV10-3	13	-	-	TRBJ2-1	TGTGCCATCAGTGTACGTTCCTACAATGAGCAGTTCTTC	CAISVRSYNEQFF
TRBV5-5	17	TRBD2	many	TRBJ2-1	TGTGCCAGCAGCTCCGGACTAGTATGGAGCTCCTACAATGAGCAGTTCTTC	CASSSGLVWSSYNEQFF
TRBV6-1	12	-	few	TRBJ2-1	TGTGCCAGCAGAGGACAGACTAATGAGCAGTTCTTC	CASRGQTNEQFF
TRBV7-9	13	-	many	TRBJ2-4	TGTGCCAGCCGACCGGGAGACAAAAACATTCAGTACTTC	CASRPGDKNIQYF
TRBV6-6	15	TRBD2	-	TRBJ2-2	TGTGCCATCCGTACCGGGAGGATGAACACCGGGGAGCTGTTTTTT	CAIRTGRMNTGELFF
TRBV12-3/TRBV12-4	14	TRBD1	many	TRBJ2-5	TGTGCCAGCAGATGGGACAGCTACCAAGAGACCCAGTACTTC	CASRWDSYQETQYF
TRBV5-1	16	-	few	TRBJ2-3	TGCGCCAGCAGCTTGTCGGCCAGGGTTGACACAGATACGCAGTATTTT	CASSLSARVDTDTQYF
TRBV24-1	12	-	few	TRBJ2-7	TGTGCCACCAGTGACGGGGGGCACGAGCAGTACTTC	CATSDGGHEQYF
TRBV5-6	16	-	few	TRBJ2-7	TGTGCCAGCAGCTTGGTAGAGGGTGCCCCCCTCTCCGAGCAGTACTTC	CASSLVEGAPLSEQYF
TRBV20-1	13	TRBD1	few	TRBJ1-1	TGCAGTGCCAAGGACAGGAGGAACACTGAAGCTTTCTTT	CSAKDRRNTEAFF
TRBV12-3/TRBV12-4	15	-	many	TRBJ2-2	TGTGCCAGCAGTGCCGTTCCAGGACGTACCGGGGAGCTGTTTTTT	CASSAVPGRTGELFF
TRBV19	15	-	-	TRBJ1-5	TGTGCCAGTAGTATCGACAGGTTCTCTGGAGTGCGCCAGCATTTT	CASSIDRFSGVRQHF
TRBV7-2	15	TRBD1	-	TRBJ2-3	TGTGCCAGCAGCTATGGACAGGGGGTAGCAGATACGCAGTATTTT	CASSYGQGVADTQYF
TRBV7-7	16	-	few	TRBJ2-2	TGTGCCAGCAGCTTAGTACTTAGGCCGAACACCGGGGAGCTGTTTTTT	CASSLVLRPNTGELFF
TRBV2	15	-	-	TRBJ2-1	TGTGCCAGCAACACCCCGGGACTCAACTACAATGAGCAGTTCTTC	CASNTPGLNYNEQFF
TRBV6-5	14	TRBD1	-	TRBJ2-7	TGTGCCAGCCGGACCGACAGGGGCCCATACGAGCAGTACTTC	CASRTDRGPYEQYF
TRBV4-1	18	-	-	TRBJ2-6	TGCGCCAGCAGCCAAGAAACGGGAATAACCTCTGGGGCCAACGTCCTGACTTTC	CASSQETGITSGANVLTF
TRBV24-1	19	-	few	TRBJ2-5	TGTGCCACCAGTGATGCTTTGGCAGTAACTCCAGTAGACCAAGAGACCCAGTACTTC	CATSDALAVTPVDQETQYF
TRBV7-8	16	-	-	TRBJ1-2	TGTGCCAGCAGCTTAATACCCCAGGACAGCAACTATGGCTACACCTTC	CASSLIPQDSNYGYTF
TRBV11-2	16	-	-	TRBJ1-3	TGTGCCAGCAGCTTAGCCTCCGACAGGACTGGAAACACCATATATTTT	CASSLASDRTGNTIYF
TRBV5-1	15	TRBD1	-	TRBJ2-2	TGCGCCAGCAGCTGGGACAGGGATCATGTCGGGGAGCTGTTTTTT	CASSWDRDHVGELFF
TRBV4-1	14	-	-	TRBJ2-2	TGCGCCAGCAGCCGCCCAATGCCCACCGGGGAGCTGTTTTTT	CASSRPMPTGELFF
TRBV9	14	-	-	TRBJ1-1	TGTGCCAGCAGCGTCGGGACTGCTGGGACTGAAGCTTTCTTT	CASSVGTAGTEAFF
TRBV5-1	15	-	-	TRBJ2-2	TGCGCCAGCAGCTTGCAGGCGTGGAACACCGGGGAGCTGTTTTTT	CASSLQAWNTGELFF
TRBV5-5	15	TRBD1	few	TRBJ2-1	TGTGCCAGCAGCTTTGACGGGACAGGGTTCTATGAGCAGTTCTTC	CASSFDGTGFYEQFF
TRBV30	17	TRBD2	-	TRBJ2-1	TGTGCCTGGAGGGGGTTAATGTTGGCGGGAGGGTTTGATGAGCAGTTCTTC	CAWRGLMLAGGFDEQFF